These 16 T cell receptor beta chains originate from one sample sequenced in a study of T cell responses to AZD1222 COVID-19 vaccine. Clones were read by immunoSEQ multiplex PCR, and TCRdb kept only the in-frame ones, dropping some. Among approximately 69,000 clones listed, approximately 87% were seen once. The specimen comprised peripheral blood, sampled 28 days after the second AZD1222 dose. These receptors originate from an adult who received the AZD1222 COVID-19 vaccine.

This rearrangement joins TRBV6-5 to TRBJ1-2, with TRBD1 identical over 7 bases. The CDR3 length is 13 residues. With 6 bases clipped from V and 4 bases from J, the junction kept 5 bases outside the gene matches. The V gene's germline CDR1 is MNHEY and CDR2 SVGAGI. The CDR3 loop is CASSLGTAYGYTF. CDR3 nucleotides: TGTGCCAGCAGCCTCGGGACAGCCTATGGCTACACCTTC.

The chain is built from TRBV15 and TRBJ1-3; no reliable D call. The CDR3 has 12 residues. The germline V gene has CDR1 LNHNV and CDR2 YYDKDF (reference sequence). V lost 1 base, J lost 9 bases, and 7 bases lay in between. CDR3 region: CATSRVSGTIYF. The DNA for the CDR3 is TGTGCCACCAGCAGAGTCTCCGGCACCATATATTTT.

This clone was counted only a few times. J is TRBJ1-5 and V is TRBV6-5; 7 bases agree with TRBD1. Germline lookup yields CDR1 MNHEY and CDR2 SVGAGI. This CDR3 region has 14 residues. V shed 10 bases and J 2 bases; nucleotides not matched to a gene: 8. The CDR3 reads CATQGGMGNQPQHF. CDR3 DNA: TGTGCCACCCAGGGGGGTATGGGCAATCAGCCCCAGCATTTT.

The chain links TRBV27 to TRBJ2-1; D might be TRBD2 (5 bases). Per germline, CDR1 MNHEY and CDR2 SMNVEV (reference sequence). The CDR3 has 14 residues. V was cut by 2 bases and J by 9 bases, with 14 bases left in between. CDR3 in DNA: TGTGCCAGCAGTTTAGGAATCGGGGTAGGTGAGCAGTTCTTC. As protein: CASSLGIGVGEQFF.

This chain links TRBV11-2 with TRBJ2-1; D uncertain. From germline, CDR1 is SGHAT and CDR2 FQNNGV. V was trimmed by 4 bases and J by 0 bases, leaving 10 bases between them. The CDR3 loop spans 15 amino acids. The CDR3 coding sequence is TGTGCCAGCAGCTACCGACTGAGCTCCTACAATGAGCAGTTCTTC. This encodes CASSYRLSSYNEQFF.

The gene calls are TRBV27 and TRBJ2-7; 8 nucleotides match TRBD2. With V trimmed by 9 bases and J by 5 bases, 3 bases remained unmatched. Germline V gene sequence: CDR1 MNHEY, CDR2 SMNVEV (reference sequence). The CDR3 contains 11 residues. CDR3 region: CASSGMNEQYF. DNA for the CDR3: TGTGCCAGTAGCGGGATGAACGAGCAGTACTTC.

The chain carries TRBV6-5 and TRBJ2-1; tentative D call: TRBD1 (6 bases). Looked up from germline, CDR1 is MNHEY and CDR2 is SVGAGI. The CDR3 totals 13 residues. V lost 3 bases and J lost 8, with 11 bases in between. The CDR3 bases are TGTGCCAGCAGTTATCTGGACAGAGATGAGCAGTTCTTC. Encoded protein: CASSYLDRDEQFF.

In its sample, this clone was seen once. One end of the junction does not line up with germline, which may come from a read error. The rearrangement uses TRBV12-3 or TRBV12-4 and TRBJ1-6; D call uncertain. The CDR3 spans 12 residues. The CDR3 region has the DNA TGTGCCAGTAGTTTAGGGAATTCACCCCTCCACTTT. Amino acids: CASSLGNSPLHF.

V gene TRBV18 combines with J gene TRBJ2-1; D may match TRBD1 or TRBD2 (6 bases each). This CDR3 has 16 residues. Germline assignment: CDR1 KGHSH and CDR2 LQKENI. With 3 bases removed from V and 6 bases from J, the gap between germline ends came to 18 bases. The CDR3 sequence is CASSPRGPGGGNEQFF. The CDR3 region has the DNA TGTGCCAGCTCACCCCGTGGGCCTGGAGGGGGCAATGAGCAGTTCTTC.

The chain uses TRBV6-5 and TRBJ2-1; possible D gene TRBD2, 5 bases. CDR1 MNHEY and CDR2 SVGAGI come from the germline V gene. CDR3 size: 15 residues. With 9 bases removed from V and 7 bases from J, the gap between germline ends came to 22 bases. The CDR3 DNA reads TGTGCCAGTAGTATGGACTCTCCCCCGCAAAATGAGCAGTTCTTC. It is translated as CASSMDSPPQNEQFF.

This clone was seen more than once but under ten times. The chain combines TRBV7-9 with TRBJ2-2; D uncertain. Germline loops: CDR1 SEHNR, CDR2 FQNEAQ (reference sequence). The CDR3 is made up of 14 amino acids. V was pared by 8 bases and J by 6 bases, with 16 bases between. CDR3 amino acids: CASSPRSTPGELFF. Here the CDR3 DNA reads TGTGCCAGCTCACCGAGATCCACCCCCGGGGAGCTGTTTTTT.

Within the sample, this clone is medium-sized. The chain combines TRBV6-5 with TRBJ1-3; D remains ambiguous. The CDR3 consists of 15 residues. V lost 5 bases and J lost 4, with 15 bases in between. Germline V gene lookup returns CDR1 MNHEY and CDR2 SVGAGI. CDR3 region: CASSLTSLAGNTIYF. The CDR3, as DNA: TGTGCCAGCAGTCTGACTTCCCTGGCAGGAAACACCATATATTTT.

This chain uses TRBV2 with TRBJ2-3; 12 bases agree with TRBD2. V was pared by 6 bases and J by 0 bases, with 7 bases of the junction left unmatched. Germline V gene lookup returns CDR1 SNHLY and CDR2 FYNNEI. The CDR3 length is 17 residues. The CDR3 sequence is CASRRGTSGLSTDTQYF. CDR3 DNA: TGTGCCAGCAGGCGCGGGACTAGCGGGCTTAGCACAGATACGCAGTATTTT. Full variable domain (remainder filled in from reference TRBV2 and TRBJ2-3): EPEVTQTPSHQVTQMGQEVILRCVPISNHLYFYWYRQILGQKVEFLVSFYNNEISEKSEIFDDQFSVERPDGSNFTLKIRSTKLEDSAMYFCASRRGTSGLSTDTQYFGPGTRLTVL.

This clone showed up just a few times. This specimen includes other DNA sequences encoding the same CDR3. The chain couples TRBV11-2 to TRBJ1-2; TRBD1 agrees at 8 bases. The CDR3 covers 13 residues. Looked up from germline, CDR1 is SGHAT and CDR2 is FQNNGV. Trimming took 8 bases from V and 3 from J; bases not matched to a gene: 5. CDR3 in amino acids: CASSPGQDYGYTF. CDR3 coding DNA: TGTGCCAGCTCCCCGGGACAGGACTATGGCTACACCTTC.

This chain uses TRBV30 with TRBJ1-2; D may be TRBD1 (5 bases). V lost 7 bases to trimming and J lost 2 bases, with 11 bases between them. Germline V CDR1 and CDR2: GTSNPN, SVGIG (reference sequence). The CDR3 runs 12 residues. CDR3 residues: CASLDRNYGYTF. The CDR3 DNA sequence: TGTGCCTCCTTAGACAGAAACTATGGCTACACCTTC. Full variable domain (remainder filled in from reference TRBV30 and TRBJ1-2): SQTIHQWPATLVQPVGSPLSLECTVEGTSNPNLYWYRQAAGRGLQLLFYSVGIGQISSEVPQNLSASRPQDRQFILSSKKLLLSDSGFYLCASLDRNYGYTFGSGTRLTVV.

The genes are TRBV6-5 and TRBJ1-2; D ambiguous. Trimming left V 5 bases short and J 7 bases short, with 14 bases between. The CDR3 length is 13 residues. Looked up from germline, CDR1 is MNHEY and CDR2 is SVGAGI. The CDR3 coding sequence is TGTGCCAGCAGTCCCGACCGAAATCGTGGCTACACCTTC. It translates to CASSPDRNRGYTF.